Below, 12 T cell receptor beta chains from the same sample are listed, as sequenced in a study of T cells in Graves' hyperthyroidism and ophthalmopathy (dated by TCRdb to about 2019). The library was produced with multiplex PCR. The data were produced on an Illumina HiSeq 2000. Amplification of TCR beta CDR3 regions was carried out from RNA transcripts. The first round of RT-PCR for the TCR CDR3 was performed with the HTBI primer set and the Qiagen OneStep RT-PCR kit. The public reads were quality trimmed at Q25 with fastp and then assembled into clones with MiXCR by TCRdb, keeping productive beta chains. CDR3 protein duplicates are merged, each entry listing the most common genes and DNA. For this sample there are nearly 750,000 distinct CDR3 sequences; about 35% appear just once. The ten largest clones add up to around 30% of the sample. Material for sequencing was blood. All receptors come from a woman in her thirties or forties with Graves' hyperthyroidism.

This clonotype was found many times. V usage is TRBV14 and J usage is TRBJ2-7, with D tentatively TRBD1 (6 bases). CDR1 SGHDN and CDR2 FVKESK come from the germline V gene. V lost 0 bases and J lost 1, with 13 bases in between. This CDR3 has 16 amino acids. DNA of the CDR3: TGTGCCAGCAGCCAAGATATGGGTGGACAGTCCTACGAGCAGTACTTC. Translated, it gives CASSQDMGGQSYEQYF. The variable domain in full, completed from reference TRBV14 and TRBJ2-7, reads EAGVTQFPSHSVIEKGQTVTLRCDPISGHDNLYWYRRVMGKEIKFLLHFVKESKQDESGMPNNRFLAERTGGTYSTLKVQPAELEDSGVYFCASSQDMGGQSYEQYFGPGTRLTVT.

The sample holds many counts of this clonotype. CDR3 sequence reads: CASSNGQGYQPQHF. CDR3 coding DNA: TGTGCCAGTAGTAACGGACAGGGGTATCAGCCCCAGCATTTT. This chain uses TRBV19 with TRBJ1-5; 9 nucleotides line up with TRBD1. The CDR3 covers 14 residues. V lost 4 bases, J lost 5 bases, and 3 bases stayed unmatched. Looked up from germline, CDR1 is LNHDA and CDR2 is SQIVND (reference sequence).

This clonotype was counted ten times or more. The V call is TRBV12-3 or TRBV12-4, the J call TRBJ1-5, with D perhaps TRBD1 (5 bases). CDR3 length equals 12 residues. Trimming removed 9 bases at V and 7 bases at J, with 13 bases between. CDR3 sequence reads: CASRRGDQPQHF. The CDR3 DNA sequence: TGTGCCAGTCGCCGCGGGGACCAGCCCCAGCATTTT.

The table lists this clonotype with a few counts. V usage is TRBV9 and J usage is TRBJ2-2; D remains unclear. Germline V lookup: CDR1 SGDLS, CDR2 YYNGEE. The V end was cut by 3 bases, the J end by 8 bases, with 14 bases between. This CDR3 is 14 amino acids long. Here the CDR3 reads CASSAKHGSGELFF. The DNA for the CDR3 is TGTGCCAGCAGCGCTAAACACGGATCGGGGGAGCTGTTTTTT.

This clonotype was detected a few times. The chain recombines TRBV6-6 with TRBJ1-5; TRBD1 matches at 7 bases. The CDR3 runs to 15 residues. After removal of 7 bases from V and 4 bases from J, the junction contained 10 bases not matched to a gene. Germline V CDR1 and CDR2: MNHNY, SVGAGI (reference sequence). Here the CDR3 DNA reads TGTGCCAGCACCCCGACAGGGATTCAAAATCAGCCCCAGCATTTT. Translated, it gives CASTPTGIQNQPQHF.

The rearrangement links TRBV10-3 to TRBJ1-1; the match to TRBD1 covers 11 bases. CDR1 is ENHRY and CDR2 is SYGVKD in the germline V gene. The J segment lost 1 base and the V segment lost 5 bases, leaving 6 bases of the junction unmatched. The CDR3 loop spans 16 amino acids. The CDR3 DNA sequence: TGTGCCATCAGTACCGGGACAGGGGGGAGGAACACTGAAGCTTTCTTT. It translates to CAISTGTGGRNTEAFF.

This sequence joins TRBV29-1 and TRBJ2-2, with a weak D call TRBD2 (6 bases). The germline V and J ends were trimmed by 3 bases and 3 bases, with 11 bases remaining between them. Germline V gene lookup returns CDR1 SQVTM and CDR2 ANQGSEA. CDR3 length: 14 amino acids. The CDR3 protein is CSVDGGDYTGELFF. The CDR3, as DNA: TGCAGCGTTGACGGAGGGGACTACACCGGGGAGCTGTTTTTT.

This clonotype was recorded a few times. A read error may produce the germline difference seen at one junction end. The rearrangement uses TRBV5-4 and TRBJ2-7; 12 positions match TRBD2. The germline V gene has CDR1 SGHNT and CDR2 YYREEE (reference sequence). CDR3 size: 16 residues. In DNA, the CDR3 is TGCGCCAGCAGCCAAGCTCCTAGCGGGGGGGCCCTCGAGCAGTACTTC. Translated: CASSQAPSGGALEQYF.

The table lists this clonotype with many counts. The chain is built from TRBV20-1 and TRBJ1-1, with D unclear. CDR1 is DFQATT, CDR2 SNEGSKA, per germline (reference sequence). The V end lost 4 bases, the J end lost 2 bases, and 11 bases lay between the germline ends. This CDR3 comprises 13 residues. CDR3 protein: CSAKGPRNTEAFF. The CDR3 DNA follows: TGCAGTGCTAAGGGCCCACGAAACACTGAAGCTTTCTTT.

The rearrangement uses TRBV7-9 and TRBJ2-7; no firm D call. The CDR3 consists of 13 residues. Germline assignment: CDR1 SEHNR and CDR2 FQNEAQ (reference sequence). V lost 6 bases and J lost 6, with 15 bases in between. The CDR3 loop is CASRRGKVSEQYF. The DNA of the CDR3 is TGTGCCAGCAGGAGAGGTAAAGTCAGCGAGCAGTACTTC.

This clonotype has only a few counts. V is TRBV20-1 and J is TRBJ2-7; D is possibly TRBD2 (6 bases). Germline CDR1 and CDR2: DFQATT and SNEGSKA (reference sequence). The V and J ends lost 3 bases and 3 bases respectively, with 12 bases between them. This CDR3 comprises 13 residues. The CDR3 DNA reads as TGCAGTGCTAGCGGGGGAACTAACTACGAGCAGTACTTC. This gives the protein CSASGGTNYEQYF.

This chain links TRBV6-6 with TRBJ2-5; possibly TRBD2 for D (5 bases). With 1 base removed from V and 5 bases from J, the gap between germline ends came to 8 bases. CDR3 length: 13 amino acids. CDR1 MNHNY and CDR2 SVGAGI come from the germline V gene (reference sequence). This CDR3 reads CASSYLGSETQYF. The CDR3 DNA reads TGTGCCAGCAGTTACTTGGGGAGTGAGACCCAGTACTTC.